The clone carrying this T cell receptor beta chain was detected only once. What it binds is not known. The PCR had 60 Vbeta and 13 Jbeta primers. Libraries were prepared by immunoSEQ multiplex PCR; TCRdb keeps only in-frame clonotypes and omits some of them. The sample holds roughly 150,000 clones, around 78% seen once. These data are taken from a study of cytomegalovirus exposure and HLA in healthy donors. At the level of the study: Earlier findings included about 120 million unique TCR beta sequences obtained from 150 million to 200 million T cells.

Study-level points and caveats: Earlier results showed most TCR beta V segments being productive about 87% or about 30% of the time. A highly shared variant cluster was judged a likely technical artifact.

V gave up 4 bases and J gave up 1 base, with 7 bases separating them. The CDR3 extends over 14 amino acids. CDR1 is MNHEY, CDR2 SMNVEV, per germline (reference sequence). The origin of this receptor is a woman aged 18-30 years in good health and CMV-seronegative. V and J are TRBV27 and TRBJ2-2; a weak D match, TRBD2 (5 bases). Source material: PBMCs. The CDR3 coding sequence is TGTGCCAGCAGTTACCGGGAGAACACCGGGGAGCTGTTTTTT. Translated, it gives CASSYRENTGELFF.